This TCR beta chain was recorded in a study of CD8+ T cells in alopecia areata. The wider study: A regimen of oral tofacitinib, 5 to 10 mg twice daily, was given to treated patients. Study-wide points: Patients shared TCRs less clearly than mice did, possibly owing to HLA. Researchers report lesional scalp, most notably alopecia totalis/universalis, outstripped normal scalp in clonality. Scalp samples also contribute reads from the resident alphabeta T cells found in normal skin.

In its sample, this clone was seen many times. Its antigen is not identified. V was pared by 3 bases and J by 3 bases, with 11 bases between. This CDR3 has 14 residues. Germline assignment: CDR1 SEHNR and CDR2 FQNEAQ (reference sequence). Sequencing relied on a cDNA template that was reverse transcribed from extracted RNA. The method was immunoSEQ multiplex PCR; TCRdb's version includes in-frame clones alone and lacks a portion of them. The sample includes 120,000 or so clones, 35% to 40% of them seen just once. Sequencing was done on a sample of CD4+ T cells sorted from blood. The J gene is TRBJ1-1, the V gene TRBV7-9; D is ambiguous. The receptor was isolated from a human donor with alopecia areata. CDR3 residues: CASSFGVGYTEAFF. The CDR3, as DNA: TGTGCCAGCAGCTTCGGGGTGGGGTACACTGAAGCTTTCTTT.